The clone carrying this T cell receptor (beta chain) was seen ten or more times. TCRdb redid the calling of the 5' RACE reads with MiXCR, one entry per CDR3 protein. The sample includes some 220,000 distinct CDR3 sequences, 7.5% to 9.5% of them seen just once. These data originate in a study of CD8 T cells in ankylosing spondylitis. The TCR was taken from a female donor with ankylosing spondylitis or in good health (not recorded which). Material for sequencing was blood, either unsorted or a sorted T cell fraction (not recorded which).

The CDR3: CASSFGSGSTEAFF. CDR3 DNA: TGTGCCAGCAGCTTCGGATCGGGAAGCACTGAAGCTTTCTTT. The rearrangement links TRBV7-3 to TRBJ1-1, with D uncertain. The CDR3 contains 14 residues. CDR1 and CDR2 (germline): SGHTA, FQGTGA. V was clipped by 3 bases and J by 4 bases, with 12 bases between them.